This entry concerns a single TCR beta chain. In the study's own analysis: It was from reference gene primer amplification that nucleated cell counts were estimated. Sequencing used immunoSEQ multiplex PCR; TCRdb keeps in-frame clones, though not all of them. V and J calls and clone size are those listed in that table; D and trimming were worked out from the DNA. The sample lists 280,000 or so clones; roughly 86% were seen once. These data belong to a study of blood T cell repertoires in COVID-19. Study background: Collection of acute and convalescent COVID-19 samples took place in the United States, Italy and Spain. T cells, B-cell-depleted T cells, or PBMCs supplied cDNA or gDNA.

V was clipped by 5 bases and J by 2 bases, with 7 bases between them. The CDR3 sequence is 13 residues long. The germline gives CDR1 SEHNR, CDR2 FQNEAQ (reference sequence). The TCR sequence derives from a man aged 18 to 30 with active or convalescent COVID-19. J is TRBJ1-5 and V is TRBV7-9; D is unclear. The specimen was peripheral blood. The CDR3 loop reads CASSPSGNQPQHF. CDR3 in DNA: TGTGCCAGCAGCCCGTCGGGCAATCAGCCCCAGCATTTT.